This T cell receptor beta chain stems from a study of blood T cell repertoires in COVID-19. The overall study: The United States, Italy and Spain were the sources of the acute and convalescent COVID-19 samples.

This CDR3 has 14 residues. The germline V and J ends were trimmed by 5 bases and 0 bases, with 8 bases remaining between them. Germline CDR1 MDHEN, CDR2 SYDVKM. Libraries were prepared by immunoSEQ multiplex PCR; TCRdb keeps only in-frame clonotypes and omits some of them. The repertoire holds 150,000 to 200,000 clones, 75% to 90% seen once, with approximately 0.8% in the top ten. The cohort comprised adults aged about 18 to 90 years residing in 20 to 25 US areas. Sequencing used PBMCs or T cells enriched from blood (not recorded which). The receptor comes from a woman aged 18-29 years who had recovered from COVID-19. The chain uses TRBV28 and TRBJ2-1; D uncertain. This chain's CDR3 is CASSLSNSYNEQFF. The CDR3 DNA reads TGTGCCAGCAGTCTCAGTAACTCCTACAATGAGCAGTTCTTC.